This T cell receptor beta chain was retrieved from a study of memory CD4+ T cells and cytomegalovirus serostatus. The method was immunoSEQ multiplex PCR; TCRdb's version includes in-frame clones alone and lacks a portion of them. In the table there are 35,000 to 50,000 clones, roughly four fifths of which are singletons. V was clipped by 8 bases and J by 0 bases, with 5 bases between them. The length of the CDR3 is 12 residues. The germline gives CDR1 MDHEN, CDR2 SYDVKM. Single viable CD3+CD4+CD8-CD45RO+ cells were sorted as the memory CD4+ T cells. The sequenced sample was memory CD4+ T cells from blood. J is TRBJ1-3 and V is TRBV28; D unclear. The source is an adult in good health and CMV-seronegative. The CDR3 nucleotides are TGTGCCAGCCTCAGCTCTGGAAACACCATATATTTT. Protein product: CASLSSGNTIYF.